The clone carrying this TCR beta chain was seen more than once but under ten times. No antigen is known for it. Full-length variable regions came from constant-region reverse primers plus semi-nested Nested Universal Primer A PCR. A single record per CDR3 protein comes from TCRdb applying MiXCR to the 5' RACE reads. The data show about 42,000 distinct CDR3 sequences, less than 25% seen once. Regarding the study as a whole: Greatest tumor Treg TCR overlap was with tumor naive CD4+ cells. Tumor memory CD4+ T cell TCR gene usage clustered with blood and lymph node memory CD4+ cells and lymph node naive CD4+ cells. Larger-cohort validation covered only one TCR beta V-J rearrangement.

From germline, CDR1 is MNHEY and CDR2 SMNVEV (reference sequence). V was pared by 2 bases and J by 4 bases, with 5 bases of the junction left unmatched. CDR3 length: 15 amino acids. Cells sorted as Tregs were CD4+, CD25+ and CD127-/low. The TCR sequence derives from a female donor with breast cancer. The sequencing input was Tregs sorted from blood. The chain joins TRBV27 to TRBJ2-7; TRBD2 matches at 10 bases. The DNA for the CDR3 is TGTGCCAGCAGTTTAAATCCGGGACTAGCGTACGAGCAGTACTTC. Translation: CASSLNPGLAYEQYF.